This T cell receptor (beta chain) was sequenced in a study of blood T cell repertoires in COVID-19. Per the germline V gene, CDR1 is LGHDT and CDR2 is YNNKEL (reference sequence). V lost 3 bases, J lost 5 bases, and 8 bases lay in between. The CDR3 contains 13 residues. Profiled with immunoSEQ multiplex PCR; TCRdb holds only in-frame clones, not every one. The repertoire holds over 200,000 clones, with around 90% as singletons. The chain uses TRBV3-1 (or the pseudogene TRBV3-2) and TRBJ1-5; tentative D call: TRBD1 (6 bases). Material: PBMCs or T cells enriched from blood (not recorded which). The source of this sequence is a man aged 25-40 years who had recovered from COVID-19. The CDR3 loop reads CASSQGAHQPQHF. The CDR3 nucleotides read TGTGCCAGCAGCCAGGGGGCTCATCAGCCCCAGCATTTT.